Each of the 18 T cell receptor beta chains below was sequenced from the same sample in a study of TIL therapy for anti-PD-1-resistant metastatic lung cancer. Sequencing used immunoSEQ v3. TCRdb's copy holds only in-frame clones and misses some; the assay was immunoSEQ multiplex PCR. Among approximately 27,000 clones listed, roughly 72% were seen once. Regarding time point: pre-treatment sample, taken before nivolumab and TIL therapy. Most excised metastases sampled were pleural nodules or supraclavicular lymph nodes. Sample: tumor tissue, taken at baseline. These receptors were taken from a person aged 25-85 years with non-small cell lung cancer.

This clone occurred a few times. This rearrangement joins TRBV12-5 to TRBJ2-7; TRBD1 agrees at 9 bases. Trimming took 5 bases from V and 5 from J; bases not matched to a gene: 7. Germline CDR1 and CDR2: LGHNT and FRNRAP. The CDR3 is 14 residues long. In DNA form, the CDR3 reads TGTGCTAGTGGTACACAGGGGGCCCCCCACGAGCAGTACTTC. This sequence encodes CASGTQGAPHEQYF.

This clone occurred a few times. This rearrangement joins TRBV7-3 to TRBJ1-3, with D unresolved. This CDR3 comprises 14 residues. Germline CDR1 reads SGHTA; CDR2 reads FQGTGA. Trimming left V 3 bases short and J 0 bases short, with 6 bases between. The CDR3 DNA reads as TGTGCCAGCAGCTTGTCTAACTCTGGAAACACCATATATTTT. It translates to CASSLSNSGNTIYF.

This clone was observed a few times. The chain uses TRBV2 and TRBJ2-1; D unresolved. Germline CDR1 and CDR2: SNHLY and FYNNEI. This CDR3 has 13 residues. The V and J ends lost 1 base and 10 bases respectively, with 11 bases between them. The CDR3 loop reads CASSEDSYIEQFF. The CDR3 DNA reads as TGTGCCAGCAGTGAAGACTCATACATCGAGCAGTTCTTC.

J is TRBJ2-3 and V is TRBV4-1, with a tentative D call TRBD2 (5 bases). This CDR3 comprises 16 residues. Germline V gene data show CDR1 as MGHRA and CDR2 as YSYEKL. Trimming took 8 bases from V and 2 from J, leaving 20 bases between them. The CDR3 protein is CASAEPTGIITDTQYF. In DNA, the CDR3 is TGCGCCAGCGCCGAACCGACGGGGATTATCACAGATACGCAGTATTTT.

The chain joins TRBV5-1 to TRBJ2-6; tentatively, D is TRBD2 (5 bases). The V end lost 3 bases, the J end lost 0 bases, and 10 bases lay between the germline ends. CDR3 size: 16 residues. Germline CDR1 reads SGHRS; CDR2 reads YFSETQ. The CDR3 sequence is CASSSGLFSGANVLTF. CDR3 DNA: TGCGCCAGCAGCTCCGGACTGTTCTCTGGGGCCAACGTCCTGACTTTC.

This sequence joins TRBV13 and TRBJ2-3; no firm D call. Germline CDR1 and CDR2: PRHDT and FYEKMQ (reference sequence). The length of the CDR3 is 15 residues. V was clipped by 0 bases and J by 2 bases, with 9 bases between them. The CDR3 nucleotides read TGTGCCAGCAGCTTAGGGGGCTCCTTCACAGATACGCAGTATTTT. This sequence encodes CASSLGGSFTDTQYF.

This clone was counted between two and nine times. The chain is built from TRBV27 and TRBJ2-7; D is possibly TRBD1 or TRBD2 (5 bases each). Germline loops: CDR1 MNHEY, CDR2 SMNVEV (reference sequence). The V end was cut by 3 bases, the J end by 6 bases, with 9 bases between. The CDR3 spans 12 residues. The CDR3 DNA reads TGTGCCAGCAGTTTTTCGGGGACCGAGCAGTACTTC. It codes for CASSFSGTEQYF.

CDR3 region: CASSPEGPWGGEQYF. The CDR3 region has the DNA TGCGCCAGCAGCCCCGAGGGCCCCTGGGGGGGCGAGCAGTACTTC. This sequence joins TRBV5-1 and TRBJ2-7, with 7 bases aligning to TRBD2. CDR3 length: 15 residues. After removal of 4 bases from V and 6 bases from J, the junction contained 13 bases not matched to a gene. CDR1 is SGHRS and CDR2 is YFSETQ in the germline V gene. Variable domain in full (rest from reference TRBV5-1 and TRBJ2-7): KAGVTQTPRYLIKTRGQQVTLSCSPISGHRSVSWYQQTPGQGLQFLFEYFSETQRNKGNFPGRFSGRQFSNSRSEMNVSTLELGDSALYLCASSPEGPWGGEQYFGPGTRLTVT.

This CDR3 is CASSDGTSGDYNEQFF. Written as DNA, the CDR3 is TGTGCCAGCAGCGATGGGACTAGCGGAGATTACAATGAGCAGTTCTTC. The V call is TRBV6-4, the J call TRBJ2-1; TRBD2 matches 11 bases. In germline, CDR1 is MRHNA, CDR2 SNTAGT. Trimming cost V 6 bases and J 4 bases; bases outside gene matches: 8. The CDR3 contains 16 residues.

The V gene is TRBV18, the J gene TRBJ2-7; D gene uncertain. Germline CDR1 KGHSH, CDR2 LQKENI. The V and J ends lost 0 bases and 2 bases respectively, with 14 bases between them. This CDR3 is 16 amino acids long. The CDR3 DNA follows: TGTGCCAGCTCACCACCGAGTCCCCGGGCAACCTACGAGCAGTACTTC. Its translation is CASSPPSPRATYEQYF.

This clone occurred a few times. This chain connects TRBV5-6 to TRBJ1-1, with TRBD1 as a possible D gene (6 bases). CDR3 length equals 14 residues. With 2 bases removed from V and 8 bases from J, the gap between germline ends came to 16 bases. Per germline, CDR1 SGHDT and CDR2 YYEEEE. In DNA, the CDR3 is TGTGCCAGCAGCTTTCGTATGGGGGCTTCAGAAGCTTTCTTT. Its translation: CASSFRMGASEAFF.

The CDR3 here is CASSEAPRWTEAFF. Here the CDR3 DNA reads TGTGCCAGCAGTGAAGCGCCGAGATGGACTGAAGCTTTCTTT. This chain connects TRBV2 to TRBJ1-1; D is unclear. The CDR3 sequence is 14 residues long. Germline V gene lookup returns CDR1 SNHLY and CDR2 FYNNEI. Between the trimmed V and J ends, which lost 0 bases and 5 bases, there was a span of 10 bases.

This chain uses TRBV7-2 with TRBJ2-7; the D is unclear. CDR1 is SGHTA, CDR2 FQGNSA, per germline. The germline V and J ends were trimmed by 5 bases and 3 bases, with 11 bases remaining between them. This CDR3 contains 13 residues. Written as DNA, the CDR3 is TGTGCCAGCAGCAAATGGGTCAACTACGAGCAGTACTTC. Translating gives CASSKWVNYEQYF.

The CDR3, as DNA: TGTGCCAGCAGCAAGCTAGCGGGGGGACCCTACGAGCAGTACTTC. Its translation is CASSKLAGGPYEQYF. The chain links TRBV7-3 to TRBJ2-7; 11 positions match TRBD2. There are 15 residues in the CDR3. CDR1 is SGHTA and CDR2 is FQGTGA in the germline V gene. V was clipped by 5 bases and J by 2 bases; unmatched bases: 5.

This chain uses TRBV18 with TRBJ1-4, with unresolved D. This CDR3 is built from 15 residues. Trimming left V 3 bases short and J 0 bases short, with 8 bases between. The germline gives CDR1 KGHSH, CDR2 LQKENI. The CDR3 sequence is CASSPDLSTNEKLFF. CDR3 sequence (DNA): TGTGCCAGCTCACCGGATCTGTCAACTAATGAAAAACTGTTTTTT.

In its sample, this clone was seen a few times. The gene calls are TRBV2 and TRBJ1-4; possibly TRBD1 for D (6 bases). Germline V gives CDR1 SNHLY, CDR2 FYNNEI. This CDR3 is 13 amino acids long. V was pared by 10 bases and J by 0 bases, with 9 bases between. This chain's CDR3 is CATTGSTNEKLFF. The CDR3 region has the DNA TGTGCCACTACAGGGTCAACTAATGAAAAACTGTTTTTT.

This clone was seen just once. J is TRBJ2-1 and V is TRBV7-2; 11 bases fit TRBD2. Germline CDR1 is SGHTA and CDR2 is FQGNSA. The V segment lost 5 bases and the J segment 0 bases; nucleotides outside the gene matches: 6. The CDR3 is made up of 17 amino acids. Here the CDR3 reads CASSETSGASSYNEQFF. In nucleotides, the CDR3 is TGTGCCAGCAGCGAGACTAGCGGGGCTAGCTCCTACAATGAGCAGTTCTTC.

This chain uses TRBV18 with TRBJ2-1; a possible D gene is TRBD2 (6 bases). Deletions cut 8 bases from V and 7 bases from J, with 6 bases between. The CDR3 loop spans 10 amino acids. Looked up from germline, CDR1 is KGHSH and CDR2 is LQKENI. Here the CDR3 reads CASAGNEQFF. CDR3 coding DNA: TGTGCCAGCGCGGGGAATGAGCAGTTCTTC.